Shown below are 6 T cell receptor beta chains from a single sample sequenced in a study of T cells expressing NK-cell markers. TCRdb re-called the 5' RACE reads and catalogs CDR3 proteins one per entry, DNA excluded. This table holds around 100,000 distinct CDR3 sequences. Sequenced sample: blood T cells: a sorted CD56 or NKG2C T cell subset, CD4+ or CD8+ T cells, or bulk PBMC T cells (not recorded which). The receptors come from a woman between 18 and 75 years old in good health.

The rearrangement joins TRBV20-1 to TRBJ1-4; the TCRdb call, TRBD1, lacks DNA for checking. This CDR3 is 14 amino acids long. Per the germline V gene, CDR1 is DFQATT and CDR2 is SNEGSKA (reference sequence). Here the CDR3 reads CSARRDRGDEKLFF.

V usage is TRBV28 and J usage is TRBJ2-7; as DNA is missing, the TRBD2 call by TCRdb cannot be tested. This CDR3 has 17 residues. Germline loops: CDR1 MDHEN, CDR2 SYDVKM. The CDR3 spells CASSTGRTSGSMDEQYF.

The chain recombines TRBV5-4 with TRBJ2-3; TCRdb outputs TRBD1, but without DNA this stays unchecked. There are 13 residues in the CDR3. Germline CDR1 and CDR2: SGHNT and YYREEE (reference sequence). CDR3 sequence: CASRPGSADTQYF.

The rearrangement links TRBV29-1 to TRBJ1-2. The CDR3 is 12 residues long. Looked up from germline, CDR1 is SQVTM and CDR2 is ANQGSEA. CDR3 region: CSVASLELGYTF.

The chain recombines TRBV5-5 with TRBJ2-5. CDR1 is SGHKS, CDR2 YYEKEE, per germline (reference sequence). This CDR3 has 13 residues. The CDR3 is CASSSSMSETQYF.

The chain recombines TRBV5-1 with TRBJ2-7. The CDR3 spans 14 residues. The germline gives CDR1 SGHRS, CDR2 YFSETQ. The CDR3: CASSLEAASYEQYF.